Listed here is a single T cell receptor beta chain. J gave up 10 bases and V 7 bases, and 11 bases lay outside the gene matches. Looked up from germline, CDR1 is SGHNT and CDR2 is YYREEE (reference sequence). This CDR3 comprises 15 residues. The sample belongs to a study of shared clonotypes between healthy human individuals. Per the original data handling: There were no quality scores in the junction-only immunoSEQ sequences, so filtering differed. Assay: immunoSEQ multiplex PCR; the TCRdb copy retains only in-frame clones and omits some. V and J calls and clone size follow that table, whereas D and trimming were derived from the DNA. The sample comprises 850,000 to 1,100,000 clones, around 77% of which are singletons, and roughly 0.9% rests with the top ten.

Sequenced sample: memory CD4+ T cells from PBMCs. The subset was: CD45RA-negative fraction. This receptor was identified in a man younger than 30 in good health. Some clones in this sample may be carry-over from other donors' samples. The gene calls are TRBV5-4 and TRBJ2-2; 12 nucleotides match TRBD2. The CDR3 nucleotides read TGTGCCAGCTCCCCTGCGGCTAGCGGGGGGGTGGAGCTGTTTTTT. This translates into CASSPAASGGVELFF.